The 21 T cell receptor beta chains given below trace back to one sample, sequenced in a study of shared clonotypes between healthy human individuals. Assay used: immunoSEQ multiplex PCR; TCRdb lists only in-frame clones, some missing. The table includes 2,500,000 or so clones, roughly nine tenths detected once. The sample was naive CD4+ T cells sorted from blood. As for subset: CD45RA+ positively selected. The origin of the receptors is a man younger than 35 in good health.

The V and J genes are TRBV4-1 and TRBJ2-2, with unresolved D. The CDR3 consists of 15 residues. Trimming pared 0 bases from V and 4 bases from J, leaving 9 bases between. Looked up from germline, CDR1 is MGHRA and CDR2 is YSYEKL. CDR3 sequence reads: CASSQEKSSTGELFF. The CDR3 nucleotides read TGCGCCAGCAGCCAAGAGAAGTCGAGCACCGGGGAGCTGTTTTTT.

V is TRBV4-3 and J is TRBJ2-5; 8 nucleotides match TRBD2. This CDR3 contains 15 residues. Germline loops: CDR1 LGHNA, CDR2 YSLEER. J was trimmed by 5 bases and V by 0 bases; bases with no gene match: 5. In DNA, the CDR3 is TGCGCCAGCAGCCAAGATGCGGGGGGCGGGGAGACCCAGTACTTC. Residues: CASSQDAGGGETQYF.

The J gene is TRBJ2-7, the V gene TRBV10-3; D could derive from TRBD1 or TRBD2 (6 bases each). V lost 0 bases and J 3 bases, leaving 24 bases between the germline ends. Germline V gene sequence: CDR1 ENHRY, CDR2 SYGVKD. The CDR3 consists of 19 residues. In DNA, the CDR3 is TGTGCCATCAGTGAGTCGGAGGGCAAGGGGGGAAGGATCAACTACGAGCAGTACTTC. The encoded protein is CAISESEGKGGRINYEQYF.

This chain connects TRBV7-2 to TRBJ1-1; D call uncertain. The CDR3 runs 15 residues. V was trimmed by 2 bases and J by 4 bases, leaving 14 bases between them. Germline-derived CDR1 and CDR2 are SGHTA and FQGNSA. The CDR3 region is CASSLQAGWLTEAFF. DNA for the CDR3: TGTGCCAGCAGCTTACAAGCCGGGTGGCTCACTGAAGCTTTCTTT.

Turning to this clone: The sample holds other DNA sequences that translate to the same CDR3. The chain recombines TRBV6-4 with TRBJ2-2, with D unresolved. CDR1 is MRHNA and CDR2 is SNTAGT in the germline V gene. The CDR3 loop spans 14 amino acids. The V and J ends lost 4 bases and 0 bases respectively, with 6 bases between them. CDR3: CASSGTANTGELFF. The CDR3 bases are TGTGCCAGCAGTGGGACGGCGAACACCGGGGAGCTGTTTTTT.

In this sample, this clone turned up once. The V call is TRBV7-9, the J call TRBJ2-1, with 11 nucleotides matching TRBD2. Germline V CDR1 and CDR2: SEHNR, FQNEAQ (reference sequence). The V and J ends lost 3 bases and 2 bases, in that order; junction bases with no gene match: 6. The CDR3 is 17 residues long. In DNA form, the CDR3 reads TGTGCCAGCAGCTTTGGGACTAGCGGAGGGACCTACAATGAGCAGTTCTTC. This translates into CASSFGTSGGTYNEQFF.

The gene calls are TRBV6-1 and TRBJ2-2, with TRBD1 identical over 10 bases. The CDR3 is made up of 17 amino acids. V trimming: 3 bases; J trimming: 3 bases; junction bases outside the gene matches: 7. Per the germline V gene, CDR1 is MNHNS and CDR2 is SASEGT. The CDR3 coding sequence is TGTGCCAGCAGTGAGGACAGGGGGTGGTATTACACCGGGGAGCTGTTTTTT. Encoded protein: CASSEDRGWYYTGELFF.

The V and J genes are TRBV6-6 and TRBJ2-7; D gene unclear. Germline V gene data show CDR1 as MNHNY and CDR2 as SVGAGI (reference sequence). The CDR3 is 14 amino acids. V was trimmed by 3 bases and J by 0 bases, leaving 9 bases between them. CDR3 protein: CASSYGHTSYEQYF. Written as DNA, the CDR3 is TGTGCCAGCAGTTATGGGCACACCTCCTACGAGCAGTACTTC.

The chain uses TRBV9 and TRBJ2-1; a possible D gene is TRBD1 (5 bases). The germline CDR1 and CDR2 sequences are SGDLS and YYNGEE. V lost 0 bases and J lost 9, with 13 bases in between. The CDR3 covers 14 residues. The chain's CDR3 is CASSVARWGGEQFF. Here the CDR3 DNA reads TGTGCCAGCAGCGTAGCTAGGTGGGGCGGTGAGCAGTTCTTC.

This clone was found many times. Written as DNA, the CDR3 is TGCGCCAGCAGCCACGGGGACCTCTATGGCTACACCTTC. Translating it yields CASSHGDLYGYTF. The chain has TRBV4-1 and TRBJ1-2; tentatively, D is TRBD1 (5 bases). CDR1 is MGHRA and CDR2 is YSYEKL in the germline V gene. The CDR3 runs to 13 residues. Trimming left V 3 bases short and J 4 bases short, with 9 bases between.

V is TRBV2 and J is TRBJ2-7, with D maybe TRBD1 (5 bases). The germline gives CDR1 SNHLY, CDR2 FYNNEI. The germline V and J ends were trimmed by 3 bases and 5 bases, with 14 bases remaining between them. CDR3 length: 14 residues. CDR3 residues: CASSDRAHRHEQYF. The CDR3, as DNA: TGTGCCAGCAGTGACAGAGCTCACAGGCACGAGCAGTACTTC.

This clone was counted between two and nine times. The V call is TRBV4-1, the J call TRBJ1-5; D is possibly TRBD1 (6 bases). The length of the CDR3 is 15 residues. Trimming cost V 0 bases and J 6 bases, with 12 bases left between them. Germline V lookup: CDR1 MGHRA, CDR2 YSYEKL. CDR3 nucleotide sequence: TGCGCCAGCAGCCAAGAGTGGCAGGGGAGTCAGCCCCAGCATTTT. Encoded protein: CASSQEWQGSQPQHF.

The chain couples TRBV4-1 to TRBJ2-5; D remains ambiguous. V was shortened by 0 bases and J by 4 bases, with 9 bases between the two germline ends. CDR3 length: 14 residues. Germline V CDR1 and CDR2: MGHRA, YSYEKL. CDR3 in DNA: TGCGCCAGCAGCCAAGACAGAGTACGAGAGACCCAGTACTTC. Translation: CASSQDRVRETQYF.

CDR3 loop: CASKPSRTGTNEQFF. The CDR3 coding sequence is TGCGCCAGCAAACCTTCGAGGACAGGGACGAATGAGCAGTTCTTC. J is TRBJ2-1 and V is TRBV5-1; TRBD1 agrees at 8 bases. The length of the CDR3 is 15 residues. CDR1 is SGHRS, CDR2 YFSETQ, per germline. Trimming cost V 6 bases and J 7 bases; bases outside gene matches: 12.

V usage is TRBV5-1 and J usage is TRBJ2-5; 10 nucleotides align to TRBD1. The CDR3 extends over 16 amino acids. The V segment lost 4 bases and the J segment 3 bases; nucleotides outside the gene matches: 9. Germline V gene data show CDR1 as SGHRS and CDR2 as YFSETQ. CDR3 in DNA: TGCGCCAGCAGCCCGCCACTTGGACAGGGGGAAGAGACCCAGTACTTC. Amino acid sequence: CASSPPLGQGEETQYF.

This chain links TRBV2 with TRBJ1-1, with TRBD1 identical over 9 bases. Germline-derived CDR1 and CDR2 are SNHLY and FYNNEI. The CDR3 contains 15 residues. Trimming removed 10 bases from V and 1 base from J; junction bases left unmatched: 10. As DNA, the CDR3 is TGTGCCATAACCAACCCGGGACAGGGGAACACTGAAGCTTTCTTT. Translating gives CAITNPGQGNTEAFF.

The chain couples TRBV7-6 to TRBJ2-3; 8 positions match TRBD1. V was clipped by 1 base and J by 1 base; unmatched bases: 1. Germline-derived CDR1 and CDR2 are SGHVS and FNYEAQ. This CDR3 is built from 15 residues. The CDR3 sequence is CASSLGQGRTDTQYF. The CDR3 DNA follows: TGTGCCAGCAGCTTAGGACAGGGGCGCACAGATACGCAGTATTTT.

This chain joins TRBV14 and TRBJ2-7; no definite D call. The ends were cut back, 3 bases at V and 6 bases at J, with 12 bases in the middle. The CDR3 spans 13 residues. The V gene's germline CDR1 is SGHDN and CDR2 FVKESK. CDR3 in amino acids: CASSQGEVSEQYF. The CDR3 DNA reads as TGTGCCAGCAGCCAGGGTGAGGTCAGCGAGCAGTACTTC.

V is TRBV6-5 and J is TRBJ2-5; possible D gene TRBD2, 6 bases. This CDR3 is 14 amino acids long. V was clipped by 6 bases and J by 3 bases, with 14 bases between them. The germline V gene has CDR1 MNHEY and CDR2 SVGAGI. The CDR3 DNA is TGTGCCAGCAGGCTAGCGTTTTTTGAAGAGACCCAGTACTTC. Its protein is CASRLAFFEETQYF.

The rearrangement joins TRBV4-1 to TRBJ2-7; tentatively, D is TRBD2 (6 bases). Deletions cut 0 bases from V and 5 bases from J, with 20 bases between. Germline V gene sequence: CDR1 MGHRA, CDR2 YSYEKL. The CDR3 loop spans 17 amino acids. CDR3 DNA: TGCGCCAGCAGCCAAGAGAGGGGCGGGGAGGTCGAGGACGAGCAGTACTTC. It is translated as CASSQERGGEVEDEQYF.

The V and J genes are TRBV14 and TRBJ2-7; D is unclear. The CDR3 has 14 residues. V shed 3 bases and J shed 4 bases, with 13 bases lying between them. Germline CDR1 reads SGHDN; CDR2 reads FVKESK. Here the CDR3 DNA reads TGTGCCAGCAGCCAGGGAAACCCTCCATACGAGCAGTACTTC. This codes for CASSQGNPPYEQYF.